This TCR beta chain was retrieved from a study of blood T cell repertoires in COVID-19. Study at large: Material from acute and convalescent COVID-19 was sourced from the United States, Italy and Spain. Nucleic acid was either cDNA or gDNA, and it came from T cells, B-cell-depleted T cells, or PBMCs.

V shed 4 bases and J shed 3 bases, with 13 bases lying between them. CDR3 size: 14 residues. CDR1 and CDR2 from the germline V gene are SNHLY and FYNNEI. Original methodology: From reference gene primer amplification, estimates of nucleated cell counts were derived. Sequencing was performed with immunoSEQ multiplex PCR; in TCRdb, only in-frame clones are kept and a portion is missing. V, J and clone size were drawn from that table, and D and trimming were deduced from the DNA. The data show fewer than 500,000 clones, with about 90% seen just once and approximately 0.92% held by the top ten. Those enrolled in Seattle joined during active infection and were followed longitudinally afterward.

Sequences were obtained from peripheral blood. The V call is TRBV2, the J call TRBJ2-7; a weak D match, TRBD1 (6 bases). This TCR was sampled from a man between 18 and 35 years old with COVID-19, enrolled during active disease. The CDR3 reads CASSVGQRYYEQYF. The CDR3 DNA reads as TGTGCCAGCAGTGTTGGACAGAGGTACTACGAGCAGTACTTC.